The 2 T cell receptor beta chains listed next were all sequenced from one sample in a study of cytotoxic CD8 clonotypes in ibrutinib-treated CLL. This table comes from immunoSEQ multiplex PCR, and its TCRdb copy is limited to in-frame clones, with some not included. The sample contains 45,000 to 60,000 clones, 56% of which appear only once. Sequenced here: PBMCs, sampled after 24 months of ibrutinib treatment. These receptors were taken from a human donor with chronic lymphocytic leukemia.

The gene calls are TRBV6-1 and TRBJ2-7, with 7 bases aligning to TRBD1. This CDR3 has 15 residues. V trimming: 7 bases; J trimming: 2 bases; junction bases outside the gene matches: 11. Germline V gene lookup returns CDR1 MNHNS and CDR2 SASEGT. CDR3 sequence reads: CASKRGGAGTYEQYV. CDR3 in DNA: TGTGCCAGCAAGCGAGGGGGCGCAGGGACCTACGAGCAGTACGTC.

There are a few counts of this clone. The J gene is TRBJ2-2, the V gene TRBV6-8; 7 positions match TRBD2. This CDR3 is built from 15 residues. CDR1 is MNHGY and CDR2 is SAAAGT in the germline V gene. Losses at the gene ends were 8 bases for V and 0 bases for J; bases not matched to a gene: 6. The DNA for the CDR3 is TGTGCCAGCGCCCAGGGACTACCGAACACCGGGGAGCTGTTTTTT. Its protein is CASAQGLPNTGELFF.